This TCR beta chain was profiled in a study of molecular identifiers for immune sequencing clone quantification. This clonotype was detected many times. Germline-derived CDR1 and CDR2 are LGHNA and YSLEER. V was clipped by 4 bases and J by 6 bases; unmatched bases: 9. The CDR3 runs to 15 residues. TCRdb fed the PCR reads into MiXCR, producing one record per CDR3 protein. The repertoire includes under 85,000 distinct CDR3 sequences, 15% to 20% of them detected once, and under 1.5% sits in the top ten. The specimen was naive CD8+ T cells from blood, with Jurkat cell RNA spiked in. Specified subset: FACS-sorted CD8+CD4-CCR7+CD45RA+ naive T cells. The TCR originated in a human donor in good health. Some libraries in this study had Jurkat cell RNA spiked in. The chain is built from TRBV4-3 and TRBJ2-7; 10 nucleotides match TRBD2. The CDR3 coding sequence is TGCGCCAGCAGCCCAGGGACTAGCGCAAGGACCGAGCAGTACTTC. It yields the protein CASSPGTSARTEQYF.